Listed below are T cell receptor beta chains from one sample, sequenced in a study of somatic mutations in cytotoxic T cells in rheumatoid arthritis. Sequenced by immunoSEQ multiplex PCR; TCRdb stores in-frame clones only, minus some. The sample consists of roughly 14,000 clones, about four fifths of them appearing once. Sequenced input: CD8+ T cells sorted from blood. These receptors were obtained from an adult with rheumatoid arthritis. Both conserved end residues are part of each CDR3. Each record gives: clone size, D gene, J gene, V gene, CDR3 DNA, CDR3 protein. A D gene is named only where the DNA matches it firmly. Some rows have no size entry. The others give once, few or many, or a class for an expanded clone.

clone size: NA; D gene: TRBD2; J gene: TRBJ2-5; V gene: TRBV5-6; CDR3 DNA: TGTGCCAGCGGACTAGCGGGAGTTCTATGGGTGGAGACCCAGTACTTC; CDR3 protein: CASGLAGVLWVETQYF
clone size: NA; D gene: NA; J gene: TRBJ2-7; V gene: TRBV13; CDR3 DNA: TGTGCCAGCAGCTTAGGCAATCTGGAACGCTGGGGCGAGCAGTACTTC; CDR3 protein: CASSLGNLERWGEQYF
clone size: NA; D gene: NA; J gene: TRBJ2-7; V gene: TRBV5-6; CDR3 DNA: TGTGCCAGCAGCCTGGAGCCAGGGCAGTCCGAGCAGTACTTC; CDR3 protein: CASSLEPGQSEQYF
clone size: NA; D gene: NA; J gene: TRBJ2-5; V gene: TRBV19; CDR3 DNA: TGTGCCAGTAGTTACGGCAGGGGAGAGACCCAGTACTTC; CDR3 protein: CASSYGRGETQYF
clone size: once; D gene: NA; J gene: TRBJ2-2; V gene: TRBV27; CDR3 DNA: TGTGCCAGCATCCACAGAACCGGGGAGCTGTTTTTT; CDR3 protein: CASIHRTGELFF
clone size: once; D gene: NA; J gene: TRBJ1-2; V gene: TRBV6-5; CDR3 DNA: TGTGCCAGCAGCCTAGGGCTTCTTTATGGCTACACCTTC; CDR3 protein: CASSLGLLYGYTF
clone size: NA; D gene: NA; J gene: TRBJ1-2; V gene: TRBV29-1; CDR3 DNA: TGCAGCGTTGAAGGGCGTCCGGGGGAGAAAGGCTACACCTTC; CDR3 protein: CSVEGRPGEKGYTF
clone size: once; D gene: NA; J gene: TRBJ2-1; V gene: TRBV7-9; CDR3 DNA: TGTGCCAGCAGCCACCCCTCCCTACTCGGGAATGAGCAGTTCTTC; CDR3 protein: CASSHPSLLGNEQFF
clone size: NA; D gene: NA; J gene: TRBJ2-1; V gene: TRBV30; CDR3 DNA: TGTGCCTGGATTAGGACTGGCTACAATGAGCAGTTCTTC; CDR3 protein: CAWIRTGYNEQFF
clone size: NA; D gene: TRBD2; J gene: TRBJ2-7; V gene: TRBV2; CDR3 DNA: TGTGCCAGCAGTTCCGGACTAGCGGGAGACTACGAGCAGTACTTC; CDR3 protein: CASSSGLAGDYEQYF
clone size: NA; D gene: TRBD1; J gene: TRBJ2-7; V gene: TRBV27; CDR3 DNA: TGTGCCAGCAGTTTTTTGGGGGACAGGGCTTACGAGCAGTACTTC; CDR3 protein: CASSFLGDRAYEQYF
clone size: once; D gene: TRBD2; J gene: TRBJ2-1; V gene: TRBV7-3; CDR3 DNA: TGTGCCAGCAGCTTAGAACTAGCGGGCTCCTACAATGAGCAGTTCTTC; CDR3 protein: CASSLELAGSYNEQFF
clone size: NA; D gene: NA; J gene: TRBJ1-4; V gene: TRBV7-9; CDR3 DNA: TGTGCCAGCAGCACCCCGGACGGTCCTAATGAAAAACTGTTTTTT; CDR3 protein: CASSTPDGPNEKLFF
clone size: medium-sized; D gene: NA; J gene: TRBJ1-2; V gene: TRBV30; CDR3 DNA: TGTGCCTGGACTCTCCCCGGCTATGGCTACACCTTC; CDR3 protein: CAWTLPGYGYTF
clone size: NA; D gene: NA; J gene: TRBJ2-1; V gene: TRBV7-9; CDR3 DNA: TGTGCCAGCAGCTCCCTAGCGAATGAGCAGTTCTTC; CDR3 protein: CASSSLANEQFF
clone size: NA; D gene: NA; J gene: TRBJ2-7; V gene: TRBV9; CDR3 DNA: TGTGCCAGCAGCGTAGAGGGTCAGTCCTACGAGCAGTACTTC; CDR3 protein: CASSVEGQSYEQYF
clone size: NA; D gene: NA; J gene: TRBJ2-4; V gene: TRBV4-1; CDR3 DNA: TGCGCCAGCAGCCAAGAAGGGAGCGGCGTAGCCAAAAACATTCAGTACTTC; CDR3 protein: CASSQEGSGVAKNIQYF
clone size: NA; D gene: TRBD2; J gene: TRBJ2-1; V gene: TRBV11-3; CDR3 DNA: TGTGCCAGCAGCTTCCCGCGGCGGGAGGCACCGACCGACAATGAGCAGTTCTTC; CDR3 protein: CASSFPRREAPTDNEQFF
clone size: NA; D gene: TRBD2; J gene: TRBJ2-1; V gene: TRBV2; CDR3 DNA: TGTGCCAGCAACTCGGCTAGCGGGAGTTCCTACAATGAGCAGTTCTTC; CDR3 protein: CASNSASGSSYNEQFF
clone size: NA; D gene: NA; J gene: TRBJ1-1; V gene: TRBV28; CDR3 DNA: TGTGCCAGCAGTCCGCGGGGGCGGGGTGGGCCTGAAGCTTTCTTT; CDR3 protein: CASSPRGRGGPEAFF
clone size: NA; D gene: TRBD2; J gene: TRBJ2-7; V gene: TRBV4-2; CDR3 DNA: TGTGCCAGCAGCCAAGCCAGCCCGAGGGGACTGGGAGGGTACGAGCAGTACTTC; CDR3 protein: CASSQASPRGLGGYEQYF
clone size: NA; D gene: NA; J gene: TRBJ2-1; V gene: TRBV27; CDR3 DNA: TGTGCCAGCAGTTTAAGTCAGGGGGGCTACAATGAGCAGTTCTTC; CDR3 protein: CASSLSQGGYNEQFF
clone size: NA; D gene: NA; J gene: TRBJ1-1; V gene: TRBV4-1; CDR3 DNA: TGCGCCAGCGCCAGGGGTGGCACTGAAGCTTTCTTT; CDR3 protein: CASARGGTEAFF
clone size: NA; D gene: TRBD2; J gene: TRBJ2-2; V gene: TRBV27; CDR3 DNA: TGTGCCAGCAGGCACCGAATCTCCGGGACTAGAAGAACCGGGGAGCTGTTTTTT; CDR3 protein: CASRHRISGTRRTGELFF
clone size: NA; D gene: NA; J gene: TRBJ1-4; V gene: TRBV7-9; CDR3 DNA: TGTGCCAGCAGCTTAGCGGGGGACGGGAGGAATGAAAAACTGTTTTTT; CDR3 protein: CASSLAGDGRNEKLFF
clone size: NA; D gene: NA; J gene: TRBJ2-7; V gene: TRBV7-2; CDR3 DNA: TGTGCCAGCAGCTTAGAGTTTTACGAGCAGTACTTC; CDR3 protein: CASSLEFYEQYF
clone size: NA; D gene: NA; J gene: TRBJ2-5; V gene: TRBV19; CDR3 DNA: TGTGCCAGTAGTATAGACTCGGACTTCCAAGAGACCCAGTACTTC; CDR3 protein: CASSIDSDFQETQYF
clone size: NA; D gene: NA; J gene: TRBJ1-5; V gene: TRBV28; CDR3 DNA: TGTGCCAGCAGTCCTTTCGAGCCTAGCAATCAGCCCCAGCATTTT; CDR3 protein: CASSPFEPSNQPQHF
clone size: once; D gene: TRBD2; J gene: TRBJ2-3; V gene: TRBV7-6; CDR3 DNA: TGTGCCAGCAGCTCGGGACTAGCGGGAGTGAGAGATACGCAGTATTTT; CDR3 protein: CASSSGLAGVRDTQYF
clone size: NA; D gene: NA; J gene: TRBJ2-5; V gene: TRBV10-3; CDR3 DNA: TGTGCCATCAGTGAGGGGGCCCTTGGGCAAGAGACCCAGTACTTC; CDR3 protein: CAISEGALGQETQYF
clone size: NA; D gene: NA; J gene: TRBJ2-1; V gene: TRBV5-1; CDR3 DNA: TGCGCCAGCAGCGAGGGGAGTCGGTTGACCAATGAGCAGTTCTTC; CDR3 protein: CASSEGSRLTNEQFF
clone size: NA; D gene: NA; J gene: TRBJ2-7; V gene: TRBV29-1; CDR3 DNA: TGCAGCGTTGGCGGGCAGTCCTCCTACGAGCAGTACTTC; CDR3 protein: CSVGGQSSYEQYF
clone size: once; D gene: TRBD2; J gene: TRBJ2-7; V gene: TRBV28; CDR3 DNA: TGTGCCAGCAGTTTAATCGGGAGGGCCTACGAGCAGTACTTC; CDR3 protein: CASSLIGRAYEQYF
clone size: medium-sized; D gene: TRBD1; J gene: TRBJ2-7; V gene: TRBV10-2; CDR3 DNA: TGCGCCAGCAGTCCAACAGGGGACACCTTCTACGAGCAGTACTTC; CDR3 protein: CASSPTGDTFYEQYF
clone size: NA; D gene: TRBD2; J gene: TRBJ2-7; V gene: TRBV6-1; CDR3 DNA: TGTGCCAGCAGTGTAATAGCGGGGATCTACGAGCAGTACTTC; CDR3 protein: CASSVIAGIYEQYF
clone size: once; D gene: NA; J gene: TRBJ2-7; V gene: TRBV6-1; CDR3 DNA: TGTGCCAGCAGTGACGTAGGTTCCTACGAGCAGTACTTC; CDR3 protein: CASSDVGSYEQYF
clone size: NA; D gene: NA; J gene: TRBJ1-2; V gene: TRBV7-9; CDR3 DNA: TGTGCCAGCAGCTTAGCCCTTAAGGGGTCCGCTAACTATGGCTACACCTTC; CDR3 protein: CASSLALKGSANYGYTF
clone size: NA; D gene: TRBD1; J gene: TRBJ2-1; V gene: TRBV16; CDR3 DNA: TGTGCCAGCAGCCAATCAACAGGGGGCCCATACAATGAGCAGTTCTTC; CDR3 protein: CASSQSTGGPYNEQFF
clone size: NA; D gene: NA; J gene: TRBJ2-1; V gene: TRBV27; CDR3 DNA: TGTGCCAGCAGCTTGACGCCGTACAATGAGCAGTTCTTC; CDR3 protein: CASSLTPYNEQFF
clone size: NA; D gene: NA; J gene: TRBJ2-7; V gene: TRBV5-1; CDR3 DNA: TGCGCCAGCAGCTTGGATTCCGGCCCCTACGAGCAGTACTTC; CDR3 protein: CASSLDSGPYEQYF
clone size: NA; D gene: TRBD1; J gene: TRBJ1-1; V gene: TRBV4-1; CDR3 DNA: TGCGCCAGCAGCCAAGCGGAGGGGGCGGAAGCTTTCTTT; CDR3 protein: CASSQAEGAEAFF
clone size: NA; D gene: NA; J gene: TRBJ2-7; V gene: TRBV18; CDR3 DNA: TGTGCCAGCTCCCAAGGGGTAAACCTCAGAACGGCCGAGCAGTACTTC; CDR3 protein: CASSQGVNLRTAEQYF
clone size: NA; D gene: NA; J gene: TRBJ2-2; V gene: TRBV4-1; CDR3 DNA: TGCGCCAGCAGCCAAGTACCGGAGGCGACCGGGGAGCTGTTTTTT; CDR3 protein: CASSQVPEATGELFF
clone size: once; D gene: TRBD2; J gene: TRBJ2-2; V gene: TRBV11-2; CDR3 DNA: TGTGCCAGCAGCTACCGACTAGCGGGAGGGCAGACCGGGGAGCTGTTTTTT; CDR3 protein: CASSYRLAGGQTGELFF
clone size: NA; D gene: NA; J gene: TRBJ1-1; V gene: TRBV28; CDR3 DNA: TGTGCCAGCAGTGGGACGGAGAACACTGAAGCTTTCTTT; CDR3 protein: CASSGTENTEAFF
clone size: NA; D gene: TRBD2; J gene: TRBJ2-5; V gene: TRBV7-7; CDR3 DNA: TGTGCTAGCAGCTTAGGGTTAGCGGGACAAGAGACCCAGTACTTC; CDR3 protein: CASSLGLAGQETQYF
clone size: few; D gene: NA; J gene: TRBJ1-2; V gene: TRBV4-1; CDR3 DNA: TGCGCCAGCAGCCAAGTCGGGTACTATGGCTACACCTTC; CDR3 protein: CASSQVGYYGYTF
clone size: NA; D gene: TRBD2; J gene: TRBJ2-1; V gene: TRBV11-2; CDR3 DNA: TGTGCCAGCAGCTTAGGGAGAAGTGCGGGAGTGGACAATGAGCAGTTCTTC; CDR3 protein: CASSLGRSAGVDNEQFF
clone size: NA; D gene: NA; J gene: TRBJ2-1; V gene: TRBV15; CDR3 DNA: TGTGCCACCAGCAGAGATCTCGGGGGCCCCTACAATGAGCAGTTCTTC; CDR3 protein: CATSRDLGGPYNEQFF
clone size: NA; D gene: NA; J gene: TRBJ1-4; V gene: TRBV5-1; CDR3 DNA: TGCGCCAGCAGTGTCTGGGGGGCTAATGAAAAACTGTTTTTT; CDR3 protein: CASSVWGANEKLFF
clone size: NA; D gene: NA; J gene: TRBJ2-7; V gene: TRBV2; CDR3 DNA: TGTGCCAGCACTACGGACTCAGCCGGCTACGAGCAGTACTTC; CDR3 protein: CASTTDSAGYEQYF
clone size: NA; D gene: NA; J gene: TRBJ2-1; V gene: TRBV19; CDR3 DNA: TGTGCCAGTGCCAGGGAGGGACAGGCATACAATGAGCAGTTCTTC; CDR3 protein: CASAREGQAYNEQFF
clone size: few; D gene: NA; J gene: TRBJ1-5; V gene: TRBV7-9; CDR3 DNA: TGTGCCAGCAGCTTGCTTGACCAGCCCCAGCATTTT; CDR3 protein: CASSLLDQPQHF